The 17 T cell receptor beta chains given below trace back to one sample, sequenced in a study of early T cells in non-severe SARS-CoV-2 infection. TCRdb redid the calling of the 5' RACE reads with MiXCR, one entry per CDR3 protein. The table has approximately 58,000 distinct CDR3 sequences, under 7.5% seen once. The sequenced sample was whole blood. All receptors derive from an adult who was a healthcare worker with PCR-confirmed SARS-CoV-2 infection or an uninfected control (not recorded which).

At least ten counts were recorded for this clonotype. The chain joins TRBV6-4 to TRBJ2-7; the match to TRBD2 covers 10 bases. CDR1 and CDR2 (germline): MRHNA, SNTAGT. The CDR3 runs to 14 residues. J lost 7 bases, V lost 6 bases, and 9 bases had no gene match. Here the CDR3 DNA reads TGTGCCAGCAGAGTAGCGGGGGGCTTCGGGGAGCAGTACTTC. As protein: CASRVAGGFGEQYF.

This clonotype was seen ten or more times. The chain combines TRBV20-1 with TRBJ1-5, with a weak D call TRBD1 (6 bases). The germline V gene has CDR1 DFQATT and CDR2 SNEGSKA (reference sequence). CDR3 length: 13 residues. Between the trimmed V and J ends, which lost 4 bases and 2 bases, there was a span of 9 bases. CDR3 residues: CSAKPGGNQPQHF. Written as DNA, the CDR3 is TGCAGTGCTAAGCCAGGGGGCAATCAGCCCCAGCATTTT.

This chain joins TRBV6-5 and TRBJ2-5; weak D call: TRBD1 (5 bases). Trimming cost V 2 bases and J 2 bases, with 12 bases left between them. The CDR3 spans 15 residues. The germline CDR1 and CDR2 sequences are MNHEY and SVGAGI. The CDR3 sequence: CASSYGQGLQETQYF. CDR3 bases: TGTGCCAGCAGTTACGGGCAGGGTCTACAAGAGACCCAGTACTTC.

At least ten counts were recorded for this clonotype. The J gene is TRBJ2-7, the V gene TRBV10-3; the D is unclear. This CDR3 is 17 amino acids long. Trimming removed 0 bases from V and 2 bases from J, with 17 bases in between. CDR1 ENHRY and CDR2 SYGVKD come from the germline V gene. The CDR3 protein is CAISESNWARLPYEQYF. CDR3 sequence (DNA): TGTGCCATCAGTGAGTCGAATTGGGCGAGGCTCCCCTACGAGCAGTACTTC.

This clonotype was counted ten times or more. The rearrangement links TRBV12-3 or TRBV12-4 to TRBJ1-5; no clear D. The CDR3 has 13 residues. V lost 3 bases, J lost 7 bases, and 10 bases lay in between. Written as DNA, the CDR3 is TGTGCCAGCAGTTTGGATCGTCGGCAGCCCCAGCATTTT. It yields the protein CASSLDRRQPQHF.

This clonotype was observed a few times. The chain couples TRBV10-1 to TRBJ2-7; D not certain. There are 19 residues in the CDR3. Germline V gives CDR1 WNHNN, CDR2 SYGVQD (reference sequence). V lost 1 base and J 3 bases, leaving 25 bases between the germline ends. CDR3 region: CASSEFPHSTLALSYEQYF. DNA of the CDR3: TGCGCCAGCAGTGAGTTTCCCCACTCCACTCTCGCCCTAAGCTACGAGCAGTACTTC.

This clonotype showed up many times. This chain uses TRBV10-1 with TRBJ2-3, with 8 nucleotides matching TRBD2. The CDR3 runs to 13 residues. V lost 8 bases to trimming and J lost 5 bases; unmatched junction nucleotides: 6. Germline V gene lookup returns CDR1 WNHNN and CDR2 SYGVQD (reference sequence). CDR3 DNA: TGCGCCAGCGGGGGACTAGGAGTAGATACGCAGTATTTT. Its translation is CASGGLGVDTQYF.

This clonotype showed up many times. The chain is built from TRBV19 and TRBJ1-4; 7 bases line up with TRBD1. Trimming cost V 9 bases and J 7 bases; bases outside gene matches: 5. The germline V gene encodes CDR1 LNHDA and CDR2 SQIVND (reference sequence). This CDR3 has 12 residues. CDR3 DNA sequence: TGTGCCAGCGCCGGGACAGCTGAAAAACTGTTTTTT. The encoded protein is CASAGTAEKLFF.

Only a few counts were recorded for this clonotype. The V and J genes are TRBV20-1 and TRBJ1-5, with D perhaps TRBD1 (5 bases). Trimming stripped 3 bases from V and 4 bases from J, with 7 bases between. CDR3 length: 12 amino acids. Germline loops: CDR1 DFQATT, CDR2 SNEGSKA (reference sequence). CDR3 nucleotide sequence: TGCAGTGCTAGCCGGGGGAATCAGCCCCAGCATTTT. Translated: CSASRGNQPQHF.

The J gene is TRBJ2-7, the V gene TRBV6-2 or TRBV6-3; maybe TRBD2 (6 bases). V was trimmed by 3 bases and J by 7 bases, leaving 10 bases between them. From germline, CDR1 is MNHEY and CDR2 SVGEGT. CDR3 length: 12 amino acids. The CDR3 region is CASSYGTPEQYF. The CDR3 bases are TGTGCCAGCAGTTATGGGACTCCGGAGCAGTACTTC.

This clonotype was recorded a few times. The J gene is TRBJ1-3, the V gene TRBV5-5; D might be TRBD1 (6 bases). The V gene's germline CDR1 is SGHKS and CDR2 YYEKEE (reference sequence). This CDR3 region has 17 residues. With 2 bases removed from V and 8 bases from J, the gap between germline ends came to 23 bases. In DNA form, the CDR3 reads TGTGCCAGCAGCTTAAAAAGGAATGGACAGACGGTGGACACCATATATTTT. Translating it yields CASSLKRNGQTVDTIYF.

This clonotype was detected ten times or more. This chain links TRBV7-9 with TRBJ1-2, with TRBD1 as a possible D gene (5 bases). Trimming took off 8 bases at V and 3 bases at J, with 10 bases between the two ends. The CDR3 contains 12 residues. Germline values: CDR1 SEHNR, CDR2 FQNEAQ (reference sequence). This chain's CDR3 is CASDSVYYGYTF. The CDR3 DNA sequence: TGTGCCAGCGACAGTGTCTACTATGGCTACACCTTC.

This clonotype was found many times. The CDR3 reads CASSGGGPTYNEQFF. In DNA form, the CDR3 reads TGTGCCAGCAGCGGCGGGGGGCCTACCTACAATGAGCAGTTCTTC. The V gene is TRBV12-3 or TRBV12-4, the J gene TRBJ2-1; 8 positions match TRBD2. The CDR3 consists of 15 residues. The V gene end was trimmed by 6 bases and the J gene end by 2 bases; junction bases not matched to a gene: 6.

This clonotype was seen many times. The chain uses TRBV4-3 and TRBJ2-7; D unclear. CDR3 length: 15 amino acids. Germline values: CDR1 LGHNA, CDR2 YSLEER. V lost 0 bases, J lost 2 bases, and 11 bases lay in between. The DNA for the CDR3 is TGCGCCAGCAGCCAAGATTCGGCAGCTCCCTACGAGCAGTACTTC. It yields the protein CASSQDSAAPYEQYF.

This CDR3 reads CASSAGGKTDTQYF. Here the CDR3 DNA reads TGTGCCAGCAGTGCGGGAGGGAAAACAGATACGCAGTATTTT. V is TRBV7-2 and J is TRBJ2-3; 9 bases are a match to TRBD2. The CDR3 runs to 14 residues. In germline, CDR1 is SGHTA, CDR2 FQGNSA. With V trimmed by 6 bases and J by 3 bases, 4 bases remained unmatched.

This clonotype was seen at least ten times. This rearrangement joins TRBV7-8 to TRBJ1-5; TRBD1 is a possible D gene (6 bases). Germline loops: CDR1 SGHVS, CDR2 FQNEAQ. Deletions cut 5 bases from V and 0 bases from J, with 11 bases between. The CDR3 extends over 15 amino acids. The CDR3 nucleotides are TGTGCCAGCAGCCTGACAGGAATTAGCAATCAGCCCCAGCATTTT. This sequence encodes CASSLTGISNQPQHF.

The rearrangement joins TRBV29-1 to TRBJ2-1; D ambiguous. With 5 bases removed from V and 4 bases from J, the gap between germline ends came to 12 bases. Per germline, CDR1 SQVTM and CDR2 ANQGSEA. This CDR3 is built from 13 residues. The CDR3 region has the DNA TGCAGCGTTATAGACGCCAATTACAATGAGCAGTTCTTC. Translation: CSVIDANYNEQFF.